This T cell receptor beta chain is from a study of CXCR3-negative and CXCR3-positive naive CD8 T cells (dated by TCRdb to about 2019). Regarding the research as a whole: In total, 110 million to 150 million TRB reads were obtained, corresponding to roughly 1.5 +/- 0.3 million reads per library. Diversity and physicochemical repertoire analyses were performed on around 10 donors pooled from two independent experiments. TRBV-TRBJ cluster analysis included naive subsets from five or six donors and memory cells from 3 donors. The paper's findings and limits, for the study overall: Repertoire diversity was comparably high in both naive subsets but much lower in memory CD8+ T cells. CXCR3 expression partially decreased after cryopreservation, so most assays used freshly isolated PBMCs. TRBV-TRBJ usage was similar between naive CXCR3-negative and CXCR3-positive cells from the same donor, while memory cells showed distinct patterns. TRB CDR3s from CXCR3-positive naive cells showed higher hydrophobicity (lower Kidera factor 4), lower energy, and higher strength and volume indices than CXCR3-negative naive cells. Because surface CD5, which is linked to self-reactivity in mice, was comparable between the naive subsets, TCR interaction strength was also inferred from the physicochemical properties of TRB CDR3s.

Each CD8+ T cell subset was flow-sorted in triplicate, and some 310,000 cells per subset were placed directly into RLT lysis buffer. Naive CD8+ T cells were defined stringently as CD45RO-CCR7+CD27+CD95- to exclude memory contaminants. Standard density gradient centrifugation was used to isolate peripheral blood mononuclear cells from buffy coats. Naive CXCR3-negative and CXCR3-positive CD8+ T cells were flow-sorted using a FACSAria III. Total RNA was extracted from sorted cells using an RNeasy Mini Kit. In the case of this clonotype: No antigen is known for it.

Looking up the germline V gene yields CDR1 MGHRA and CDR2 YSYEKL. The CDR3 spans 16 residues, from the cysteine through the phenylalanine. No coding sequence is recorded. The sequencing machine was a NextSeq 550. The Human TCR Profiling Kit (MiLaboratory) was used to prepare UMI-labeled 5' RACE TRB cDNA libraries. The full amount of extracted RNA was used for cDNA synthesis, and the full amount of resulting cDNA was used for PCR amplification. Libraries were prepared in parallel with an identical number of PCR cycles. The authors' analysis ran thus. With a requirement of at least two reads per UMI, MIGEC and MiXCR extracted about 50,000 +/- 10,000 unique UMI-labeled TRB cDNA molecules per library. On average, roughly 40,000 +/- 10,000 functional in-frame TRB CDR3 nucleotide clonotypes lacking stop codons were found per library. After each sample was downsampled to 5000 UMI-labeled TRB molecules, VDJtools was used to calculate diversity metrics such as normalized Shannon-Wiener and Chao1. For the central five CDR3 residues, VDJtools calculated physicochemical properties weighted by clonotype size, namely interaction energy, strength, volume and Kidera factor 4. The reads, reprocessed by TCRdb, yield one row per CDR3 protein sequence and no DNA. TCRdb assigned the V and J calls; the authors' analysis was not used. This sample's table has entries for around 88,000 distinct CDR3 sequences. The ten biggest clones cover 0.75% to 0.95% of the sample.

This sequence uses TRBV4-1 and TRBJ2-7; checking the TCRdb D call of TRBD1 is not possible without DNA. This TCR derives from a human donor in good health. Some clones in this sample may be carry-over from other donors' samples. The sequenced sample was naive CXCR3+ CD8+ T cells from blood. Explained via the paper, the cell subset or site label denotes: CD45RO-CCR7+CD27+CD95- naive CD8+ T cells expressing CXCR3 (TNR3+). The CDR3 sequence is CASSQEGTYGSYEQYF.